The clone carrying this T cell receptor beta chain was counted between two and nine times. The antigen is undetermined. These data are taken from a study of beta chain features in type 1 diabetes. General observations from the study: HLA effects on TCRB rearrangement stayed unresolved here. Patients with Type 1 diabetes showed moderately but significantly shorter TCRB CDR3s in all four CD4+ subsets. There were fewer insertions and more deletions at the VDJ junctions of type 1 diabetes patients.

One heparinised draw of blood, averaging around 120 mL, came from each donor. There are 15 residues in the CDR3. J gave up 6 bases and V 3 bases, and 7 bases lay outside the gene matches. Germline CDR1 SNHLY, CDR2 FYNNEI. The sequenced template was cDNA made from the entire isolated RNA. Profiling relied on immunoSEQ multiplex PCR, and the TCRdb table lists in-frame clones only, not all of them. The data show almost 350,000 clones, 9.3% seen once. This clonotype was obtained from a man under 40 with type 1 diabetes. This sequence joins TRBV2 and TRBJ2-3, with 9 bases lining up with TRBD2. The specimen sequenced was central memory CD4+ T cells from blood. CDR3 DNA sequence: TGTGCCAGCAGTGAGCTAGCGGGGTCAGGTGATACGCAGTATTTT. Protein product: CASSELAGSGDTQYF.